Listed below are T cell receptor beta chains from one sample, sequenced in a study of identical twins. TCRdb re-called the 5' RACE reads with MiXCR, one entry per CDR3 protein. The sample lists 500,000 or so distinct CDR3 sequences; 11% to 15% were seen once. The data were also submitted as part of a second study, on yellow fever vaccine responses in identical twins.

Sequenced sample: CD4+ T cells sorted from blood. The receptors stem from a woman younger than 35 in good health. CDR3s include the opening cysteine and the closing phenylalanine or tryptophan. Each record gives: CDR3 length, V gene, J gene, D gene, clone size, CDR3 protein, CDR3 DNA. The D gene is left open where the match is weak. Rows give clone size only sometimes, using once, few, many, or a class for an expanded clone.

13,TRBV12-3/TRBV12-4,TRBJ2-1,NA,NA,CASCPSSYNEQFF,TGTGCCAGCTGCCCTAGCTCCTACAATGAGCAGTTCTTC
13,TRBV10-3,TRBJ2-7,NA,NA,CATGGDSEGQQYF,TGTGCCACCGGCGGGGACTCCGAAGGTCAGCAGTACTTC
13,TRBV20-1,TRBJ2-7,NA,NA,CSSSALSFGEQYF,TGCAGTTCTAGTGCCCTTTCGTTTGGCGAGCAGTACTTC
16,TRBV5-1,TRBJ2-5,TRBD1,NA,CASSLGFGTGLVTQYF,TGCGCCAGCAGCTTGGGTTTTGGGACAGGACTTGTGACCCAGTACTTC
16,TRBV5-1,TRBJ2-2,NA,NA,CASSPSRAANTGELFF,TGCGCCAGCAGCCCGAGTAGGGCTGCGAACACCGGGGAGCTGTTTTTT
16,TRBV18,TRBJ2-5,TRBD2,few,CASSKGLAGAQETQYF,TGTGCCAGCTCTAAGGGACTAGCGGGAGCCCAAGAGACCCAGTACTTC
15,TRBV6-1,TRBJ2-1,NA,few,CASTAGGALYNEQFF,TGTGCCAGCACCGCTGGTGGGGCCCTCTACAATGAGCAGTTCTTC
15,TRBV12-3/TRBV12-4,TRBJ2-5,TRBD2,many,CASRPSGGLQETQYF,TGTGCCAGCCGTCCTAGCGGGGGACTCCAAGAGACCCAGTACTTC
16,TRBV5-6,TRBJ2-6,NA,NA,CASSLGGAAGANVLTF,TGTGCCAGCAGCTTGGGGGGGGCTGCTGGGGCCAACGTCCTGACTTTC
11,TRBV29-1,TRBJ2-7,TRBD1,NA,CSAWDSYEQYF,TGCAGCGCCTGGGACAGCTACGAGCAGTACTTC
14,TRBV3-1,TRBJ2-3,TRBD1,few,CASSPTGSSDTQYF,TGTGCCAGCAGCCCGACAGGGAGTTCAGATACGCAGTATTTT
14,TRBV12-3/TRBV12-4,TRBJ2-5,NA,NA,CASSFGQNQETQYF,TGTGCCAGCAGTTTCGGACAGAACCAAGAGACCCAGTACTTC
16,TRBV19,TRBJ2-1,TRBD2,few,CASSLRAGVPYNEQFF,TGTGCCAGTAGTTTAAGAGCGGGAGTACCCTACAATGAGCAGTTCTTC
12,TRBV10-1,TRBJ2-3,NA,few,CASGSYTDTQYF,TGCGCCAGCGGTTCTTACACAGATACGCAGTATTTT
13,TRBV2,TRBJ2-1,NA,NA,CASTRAGRNEQFF,TGTGCCAGCACTCGGGCAGGGCGCAATGAGCAGTTCTTC
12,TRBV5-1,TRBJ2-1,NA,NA,CASSLGAGEQFF,TGCGCCAGCAGCTTGGGCGCAGGTGAGCAGTTCTTC
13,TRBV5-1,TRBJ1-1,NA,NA,CASRADSNTEAFF,TGCGCCAGCAGAGCGGACAGTAACACTGAAGCTTTCTTT
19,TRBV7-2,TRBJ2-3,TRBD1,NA,CASSLWGTGAVKNTDTQYF,TGTGCCAGCAGCTTGTGGGGGACAGGGGCGGTGAAAAACACAGATACGCAGTATTTT